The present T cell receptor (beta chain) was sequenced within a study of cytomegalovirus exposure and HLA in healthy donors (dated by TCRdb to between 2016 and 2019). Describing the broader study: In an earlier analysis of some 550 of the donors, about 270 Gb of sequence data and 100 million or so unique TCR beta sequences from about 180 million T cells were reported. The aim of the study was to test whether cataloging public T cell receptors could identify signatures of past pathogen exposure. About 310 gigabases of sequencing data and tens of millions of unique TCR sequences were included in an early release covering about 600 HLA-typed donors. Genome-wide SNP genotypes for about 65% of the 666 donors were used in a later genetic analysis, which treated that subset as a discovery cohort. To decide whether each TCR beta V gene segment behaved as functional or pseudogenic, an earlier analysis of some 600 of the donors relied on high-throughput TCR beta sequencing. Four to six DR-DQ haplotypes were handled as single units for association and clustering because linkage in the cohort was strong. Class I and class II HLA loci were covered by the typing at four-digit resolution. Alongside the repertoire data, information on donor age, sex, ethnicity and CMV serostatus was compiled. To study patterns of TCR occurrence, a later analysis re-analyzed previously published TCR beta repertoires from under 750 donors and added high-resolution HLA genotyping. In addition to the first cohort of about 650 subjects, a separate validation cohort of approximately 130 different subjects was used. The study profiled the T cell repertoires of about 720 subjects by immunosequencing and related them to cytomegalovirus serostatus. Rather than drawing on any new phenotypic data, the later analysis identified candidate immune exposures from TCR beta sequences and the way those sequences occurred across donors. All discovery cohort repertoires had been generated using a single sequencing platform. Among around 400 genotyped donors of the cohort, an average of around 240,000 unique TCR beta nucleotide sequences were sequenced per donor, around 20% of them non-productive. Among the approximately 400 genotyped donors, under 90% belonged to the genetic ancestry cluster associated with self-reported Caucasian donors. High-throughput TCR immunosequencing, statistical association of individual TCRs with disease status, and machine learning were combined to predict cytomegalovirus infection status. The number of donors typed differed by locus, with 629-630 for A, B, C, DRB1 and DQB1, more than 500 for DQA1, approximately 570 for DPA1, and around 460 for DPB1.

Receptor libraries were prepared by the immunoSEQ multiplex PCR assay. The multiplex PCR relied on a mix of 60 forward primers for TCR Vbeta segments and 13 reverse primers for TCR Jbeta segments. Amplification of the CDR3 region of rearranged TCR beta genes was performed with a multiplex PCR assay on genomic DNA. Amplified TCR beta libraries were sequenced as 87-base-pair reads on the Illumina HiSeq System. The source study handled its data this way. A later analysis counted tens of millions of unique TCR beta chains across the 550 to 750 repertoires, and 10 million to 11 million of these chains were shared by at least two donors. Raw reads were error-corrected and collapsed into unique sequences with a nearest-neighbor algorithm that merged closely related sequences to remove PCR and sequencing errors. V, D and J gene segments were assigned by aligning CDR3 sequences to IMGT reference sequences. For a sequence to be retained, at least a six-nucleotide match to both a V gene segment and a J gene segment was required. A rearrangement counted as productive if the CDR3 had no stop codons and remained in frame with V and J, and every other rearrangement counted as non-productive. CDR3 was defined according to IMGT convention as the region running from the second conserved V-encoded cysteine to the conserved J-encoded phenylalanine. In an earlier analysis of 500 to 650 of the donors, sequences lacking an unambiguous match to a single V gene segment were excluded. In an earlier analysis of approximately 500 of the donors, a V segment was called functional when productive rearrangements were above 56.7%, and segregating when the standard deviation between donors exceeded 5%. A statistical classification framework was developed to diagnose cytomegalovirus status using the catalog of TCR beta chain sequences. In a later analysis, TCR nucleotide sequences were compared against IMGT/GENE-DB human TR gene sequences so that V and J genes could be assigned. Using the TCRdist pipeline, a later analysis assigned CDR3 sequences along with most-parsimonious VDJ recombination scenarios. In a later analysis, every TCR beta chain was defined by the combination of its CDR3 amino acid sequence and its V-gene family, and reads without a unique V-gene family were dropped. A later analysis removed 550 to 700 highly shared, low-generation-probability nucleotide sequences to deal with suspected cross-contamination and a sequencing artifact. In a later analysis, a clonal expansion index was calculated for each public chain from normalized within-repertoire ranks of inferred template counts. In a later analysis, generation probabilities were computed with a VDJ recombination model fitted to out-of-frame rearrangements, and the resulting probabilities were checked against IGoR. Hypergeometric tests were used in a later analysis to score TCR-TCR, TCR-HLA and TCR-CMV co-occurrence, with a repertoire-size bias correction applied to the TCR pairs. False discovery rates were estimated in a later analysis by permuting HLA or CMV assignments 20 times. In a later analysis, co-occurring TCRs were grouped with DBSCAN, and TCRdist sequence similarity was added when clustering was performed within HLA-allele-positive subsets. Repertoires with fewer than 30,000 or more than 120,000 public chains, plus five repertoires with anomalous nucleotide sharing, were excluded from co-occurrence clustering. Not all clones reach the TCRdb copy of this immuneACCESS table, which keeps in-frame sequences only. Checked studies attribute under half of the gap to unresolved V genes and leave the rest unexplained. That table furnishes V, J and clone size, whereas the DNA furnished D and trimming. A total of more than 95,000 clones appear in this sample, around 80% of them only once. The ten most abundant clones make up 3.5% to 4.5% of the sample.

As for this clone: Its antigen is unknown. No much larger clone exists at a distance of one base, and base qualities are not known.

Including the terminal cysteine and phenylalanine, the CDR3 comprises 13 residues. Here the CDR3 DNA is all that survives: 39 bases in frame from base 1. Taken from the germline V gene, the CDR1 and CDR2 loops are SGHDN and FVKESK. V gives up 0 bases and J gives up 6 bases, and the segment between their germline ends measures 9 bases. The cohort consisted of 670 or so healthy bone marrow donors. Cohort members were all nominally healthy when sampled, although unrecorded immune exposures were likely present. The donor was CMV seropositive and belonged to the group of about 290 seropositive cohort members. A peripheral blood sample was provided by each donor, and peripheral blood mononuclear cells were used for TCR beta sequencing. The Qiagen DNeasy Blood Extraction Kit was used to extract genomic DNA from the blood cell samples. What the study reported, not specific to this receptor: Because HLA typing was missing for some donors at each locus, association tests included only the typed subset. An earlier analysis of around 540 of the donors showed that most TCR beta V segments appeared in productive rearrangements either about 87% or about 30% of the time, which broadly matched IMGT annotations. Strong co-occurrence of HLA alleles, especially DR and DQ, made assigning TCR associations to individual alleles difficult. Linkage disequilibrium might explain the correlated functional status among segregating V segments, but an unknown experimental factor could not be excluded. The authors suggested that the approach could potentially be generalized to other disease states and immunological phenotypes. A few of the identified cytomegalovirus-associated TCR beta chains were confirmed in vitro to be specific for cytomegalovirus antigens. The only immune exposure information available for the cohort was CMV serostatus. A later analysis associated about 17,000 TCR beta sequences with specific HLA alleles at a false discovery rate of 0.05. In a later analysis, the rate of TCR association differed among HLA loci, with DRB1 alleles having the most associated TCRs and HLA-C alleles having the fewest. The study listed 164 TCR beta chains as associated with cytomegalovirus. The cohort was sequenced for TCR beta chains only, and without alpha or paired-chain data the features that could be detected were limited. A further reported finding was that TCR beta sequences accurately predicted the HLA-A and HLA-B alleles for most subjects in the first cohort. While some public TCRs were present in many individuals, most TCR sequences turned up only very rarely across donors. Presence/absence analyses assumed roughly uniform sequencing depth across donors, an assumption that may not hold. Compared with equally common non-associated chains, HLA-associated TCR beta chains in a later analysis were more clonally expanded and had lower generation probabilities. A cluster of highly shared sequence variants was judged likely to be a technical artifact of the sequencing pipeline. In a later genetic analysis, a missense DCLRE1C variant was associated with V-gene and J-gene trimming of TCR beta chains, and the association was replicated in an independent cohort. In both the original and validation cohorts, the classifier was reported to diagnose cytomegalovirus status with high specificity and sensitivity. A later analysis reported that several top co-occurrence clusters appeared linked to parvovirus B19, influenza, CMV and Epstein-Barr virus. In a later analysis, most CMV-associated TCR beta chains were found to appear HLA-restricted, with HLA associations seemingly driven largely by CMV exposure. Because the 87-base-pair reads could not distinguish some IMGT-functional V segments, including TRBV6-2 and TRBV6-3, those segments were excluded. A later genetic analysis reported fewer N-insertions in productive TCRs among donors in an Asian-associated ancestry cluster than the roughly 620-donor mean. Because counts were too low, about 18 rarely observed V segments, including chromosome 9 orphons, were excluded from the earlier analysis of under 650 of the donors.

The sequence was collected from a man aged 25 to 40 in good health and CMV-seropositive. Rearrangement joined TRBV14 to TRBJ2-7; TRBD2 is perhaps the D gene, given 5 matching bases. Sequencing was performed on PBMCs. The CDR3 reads CASSQDLATEQYF. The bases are TGTGCCAGCAGCCAAGACCTAGCAACCGAGCAGTACTTC.